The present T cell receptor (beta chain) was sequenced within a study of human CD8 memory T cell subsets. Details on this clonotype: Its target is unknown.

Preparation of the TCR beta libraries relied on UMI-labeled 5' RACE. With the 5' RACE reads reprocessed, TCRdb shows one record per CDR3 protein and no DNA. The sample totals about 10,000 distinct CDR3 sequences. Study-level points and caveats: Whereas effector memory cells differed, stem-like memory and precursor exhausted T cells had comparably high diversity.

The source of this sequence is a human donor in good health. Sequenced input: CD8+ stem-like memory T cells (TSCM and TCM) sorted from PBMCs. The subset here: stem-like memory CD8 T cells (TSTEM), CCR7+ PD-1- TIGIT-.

The CDR3 sequence is CASSQRGNTEAFF. This chain joins TRBV4-1 and TRBJ1-1; checking the TCRdb D call of TRBD1 is not possible without DNA. Germline CDR1 is MGHRA and CDR2 is YSYEKL. The CDR3 contains 13 residues.